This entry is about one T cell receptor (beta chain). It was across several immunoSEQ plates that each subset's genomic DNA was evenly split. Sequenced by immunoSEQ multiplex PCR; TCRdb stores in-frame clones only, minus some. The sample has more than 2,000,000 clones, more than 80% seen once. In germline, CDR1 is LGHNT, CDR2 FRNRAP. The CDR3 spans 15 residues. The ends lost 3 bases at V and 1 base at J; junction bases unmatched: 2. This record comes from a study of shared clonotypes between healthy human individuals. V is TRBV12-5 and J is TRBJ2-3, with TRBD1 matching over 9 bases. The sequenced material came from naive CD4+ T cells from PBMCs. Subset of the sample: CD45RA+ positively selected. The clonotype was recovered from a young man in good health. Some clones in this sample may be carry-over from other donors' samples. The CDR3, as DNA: TGTGCTAGTGGTTTCCGGGACAGGGGCACAGATACGCAGTATTTT. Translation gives CASGFRDRGTDTQYF.